Shown below are 9 T cell receptor beta chains from a single sample sequenced in a study of control samples from healthy donors and cancer patients. Clones were sequenced by immunoSEQ multiplex PCR, and TCRdb holds only the in-frame ones, with some missing. The sample lists approximately 170,000 clones, 85% to 90% occurring once. The sample consisted of blood. These receptors came from a woman between 45 and 65 years old in good health.

The V and J genes are TRBV5-1 and TRBJ1-1; unclear D gene. With 0 bases removed from V and 0 bases from J, the gap between germline ends came to 12 bases. CDR1 SGHRS and CDR2 YFSETQ come from the germline V gene. This CDR3 is built from 16 residues. The DNA of the CDR3 is TGCGCCAGCAGCTTGGGCGGCAGGTTGATGAACACTGAAGCTTTCTTT. This translates into CASSLGGRLMNTEAFF.

This chain connects TRBV24-1 to TRBJ1-1; no reliable D call. The CDR3 has 13 residues. CDR1 KGHDR and CDR2 SFDVKD come from the germline V gene. V was trimmed by 7 bases and J by 2 bases, leaving 10 bases between them. The CDR3 sequence: CATSPGSNTEAFF. The CDR3 bases are TGTGCCACCAGCCCAGGATCTAACACTGAAGCTTTCTTT.

The genes are TRBV24-1 and TRBJ1-5, with a possible D match to TRBD1 (5 bases). This CDR3 region has 14 residues. V lost 7 bases and J lost 7, with 16 bases in between. Looked up from germline, CDR1 is KGHDR and CDR2 is SFDVKD. Here the CDR3 DNA reads TGTGCCACCAGCGGAACCCAGGGTTCCCAGCCCCAGCATTTT. As protein: CATSGTQGSQPQHF.

This chain joins TRBV3-1 (or the pseudogene TRBV3-2) and TRBJ2-2, with 9 bases fitting TRBD1. The CDR3 contains 16 residues. In germline, CDR1 is LGHDT, CDR2 YNNKEL (reference sequence). With 2 bases clipped from V and 4 bases from J, the junction kept 5 bases outside the gene matches. The CDR3 DNA follows: TGTGCCAGCAGCCAAATGGGGACAGGGTTCACCGGGGAGCTGTTTTTT. Protein sequence: CASSQMGTGFTGELFF.

The chain links TRBV6-5 to TRBJ1-1, with 8 bases that match TRBD1. Germline V gene sequence: CDR1 MNHEY, CDR2 SVGAGI. This CDR3 has 14 amino acids. V was pared by 4 bases and J by 3 bases, with 4 bases of the junction left unmatched. The CDR3 sequence: CASSLGQVDTEAFF. DNA for the CDR3: TGTGCCAGCAGTTTGGGACAGGTGGACACTGAAGCTTTCTTT.

This clone came up once. The rearrangement links TRBV28 to TRBJ2-5; a weak D match, TRBD2 (6 bases). The V gene's germline CDR1 is MDHEN and CDR2 SYDVKM. Trimming shortened V by 5 bases and J by 7 bases, and 20 bases separated the two germline ends. The CDR3 totals 15 residues. The DNA of the CDR3 is TGTGCCAGCAGTACTAGCATGAAGGTGCTCGGGACCCAGTACTTC. This codes for CASSTSMKVLGTQYF.

The chain carries TRBV9 and TRBJ1-2; D remains unclear. Trimming cost V 0 bases and J 6 bases, with 6 bases left between them. The CDR3 length is 12 residues. The V gene's germline CDR1 is SGDLS and CDR2 YYNGEE. This chain's CDR3 is CASSVGTHGYTF. CDR3 coding DNA: TGTGCCAGCAGCGTAGGGACCCATGGCTACACCTTC.

The chain carries TRBV9 and TRBJ2-7; 14 bases line up with TRBD2. This CDR3 is built from 15 residues. CDR1 and CDR2 from the germline V gene are SGDLS and YYNGEE. The V segment lost 8 bases and the J segment 3 bases; nucleotides outside the gene matches: 7. CDR3: CASSNGTSGGYEQYF. CDR3 DNA: TGTGCCAGTTCCAACGGGACTAGCGGGGGCTACGAGCAGTACTTC.

V and J are TRBV4-1 and TRBJ1-3, with TRBD1 identical over 7 bases. Germline CDR1 reads MGHRA; CDR2 reads YSYEKL. J was trimmed by 0 bases and V by 5 bases; bases with no gene match: 19. The CDR3 loop spans 20 amino acids. CDR3 in DNA: TGCGCCAGCAGCTACCCCTCCCTCCGGGACAGACCTTTCTCTGGAAACACCATATATTTT. This encodes CASSYPSLRDRPFSGNTIYF.